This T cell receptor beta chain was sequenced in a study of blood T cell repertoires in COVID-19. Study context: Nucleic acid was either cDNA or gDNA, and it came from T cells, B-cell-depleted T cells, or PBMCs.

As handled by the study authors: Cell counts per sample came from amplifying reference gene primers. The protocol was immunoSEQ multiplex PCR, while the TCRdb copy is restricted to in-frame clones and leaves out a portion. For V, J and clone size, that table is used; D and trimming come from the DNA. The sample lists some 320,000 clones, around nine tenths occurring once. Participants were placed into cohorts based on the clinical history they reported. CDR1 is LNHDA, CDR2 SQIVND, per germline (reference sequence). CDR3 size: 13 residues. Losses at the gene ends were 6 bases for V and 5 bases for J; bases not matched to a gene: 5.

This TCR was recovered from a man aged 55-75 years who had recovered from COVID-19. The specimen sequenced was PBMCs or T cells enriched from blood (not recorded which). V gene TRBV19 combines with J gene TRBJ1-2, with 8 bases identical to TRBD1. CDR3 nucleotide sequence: TGTGCCAGTAGCACCGACAGGGGATATGGCTACACCTTC. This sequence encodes CASSTDRGYGYTF.